This T cell receptor beta chain appears in the sequencing data of a study of T-cell memory formation after mild COVID-19. Study outcomes and limitations: CD4/CD8 balance characterized clones contracting day 15 to 85, and CD4+ skew characterized later expanders.

TCRdb used MiXCR to reprocess the 5' RACE reads, holding one entry per CDR3 protein. The data contain 120,000 or so distinct CDR3 sequences, less than 6.5% of them singletons. In its sample, this clonotype was seen many times. Its antigen is as yet unknown. V lost 3 bases and J lost 13, with 13 bases in between. This CDR3 spans 12 amino acids. Germline V lookup: CDR1 SEHNR, CDR2 FQNEAQ (reference sequence). This sequence joins TRBV7-9 and TRBJ2-1; D not resolved. The sample was PBMCs or a T cell subset sorted from them (not recorded which). The clonotype originates from an adult woman who had mild COVID-19 (a few samples of this study predate the infection). Cell type and time point are not known. For the CDR3, the DNA is TGTGCCAGCAGCTTCAGGTCCTTCCCACAGTTCTTC. Translating it yields CASSFRSFPQFF.